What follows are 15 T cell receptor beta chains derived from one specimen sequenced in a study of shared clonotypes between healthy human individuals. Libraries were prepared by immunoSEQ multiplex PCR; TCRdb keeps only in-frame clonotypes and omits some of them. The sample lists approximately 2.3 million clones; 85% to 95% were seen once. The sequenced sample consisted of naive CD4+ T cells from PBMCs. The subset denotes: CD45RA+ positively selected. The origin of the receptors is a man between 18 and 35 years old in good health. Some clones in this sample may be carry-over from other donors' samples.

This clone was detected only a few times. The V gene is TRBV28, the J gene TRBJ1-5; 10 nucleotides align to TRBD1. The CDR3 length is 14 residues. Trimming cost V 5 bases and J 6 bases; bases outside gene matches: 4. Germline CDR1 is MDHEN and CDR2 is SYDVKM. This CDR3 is CASSRRQGAQPQHF. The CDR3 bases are TGTGCCAGCAGTCGGCGACAGGGGGCTCAGCCCCAGCATTTT.

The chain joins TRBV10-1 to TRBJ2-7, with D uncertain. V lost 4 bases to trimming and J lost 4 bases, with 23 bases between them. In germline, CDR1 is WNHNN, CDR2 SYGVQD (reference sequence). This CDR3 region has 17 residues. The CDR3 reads CASSVRSGGMFSYEQYF. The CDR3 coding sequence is TGCGCCAGCAGTGTTCGGAGTGGTGGGATGTTTTCGTACGAGCAGTACTTC.

As DNA, the CDR3 is TGTGCCAGCAGCCCCATGGCTAGCGGTACCTACGAGCAGTACTTC. Translated: CASSPMASGTYEQYF. The chain is built from TRBV9 and TRBJ2-7, with 7 bases matching TRBD2. V lost 4 bases, J lost 2 bases, and 9 bases stayed unmatched. The CDR3 consists of 15 residues. Germline CDR1 and CDR2: SGDLS and YYNGEE.

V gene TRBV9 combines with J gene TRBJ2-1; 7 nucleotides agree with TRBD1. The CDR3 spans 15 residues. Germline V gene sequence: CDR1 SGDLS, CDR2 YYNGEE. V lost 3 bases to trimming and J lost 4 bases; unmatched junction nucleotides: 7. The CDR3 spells CASSASGTEYNEQFF. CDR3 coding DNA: TGTGCCAGCAGCGCCTCCGGGACAGAGTACAATGAGCAGTTCTTC.

As DNA, the CDR3 is TGTGCCAGCAGCTTAGCAGACAGGGTGGCTCAGCCCCAGCATTTT. This encodes CASSLADRVAQPQHF. The chain is built from TRBV7-2 and TRBJ1-5, with 7 bases lining up with TRBD1. CDR1 is SGHTA and CDR2 is FQGNSA in the germline V gene. This CDR3 has 15 residues. Trimming at V came to 0 bases and at J to 6 bases, leaving 5 bases not matched to a gene.

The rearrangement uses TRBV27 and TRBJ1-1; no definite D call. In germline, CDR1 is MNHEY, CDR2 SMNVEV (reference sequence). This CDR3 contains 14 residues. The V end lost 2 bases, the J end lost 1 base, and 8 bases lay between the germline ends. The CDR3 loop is CASSLIIGNTEAFF. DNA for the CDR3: TGTGCCAGCAGTTTAATCATCGGGAACACTGAAGCTTTCTTT.

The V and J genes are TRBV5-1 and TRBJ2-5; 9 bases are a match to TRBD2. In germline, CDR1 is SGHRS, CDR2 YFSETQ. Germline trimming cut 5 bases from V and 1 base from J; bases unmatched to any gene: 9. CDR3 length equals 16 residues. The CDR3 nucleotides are TGCGCCAGCAGACCCAGACTAGCGGAGAGCCAAGAGACCCAGTACTTC. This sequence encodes CASRPRLAESQETQYF. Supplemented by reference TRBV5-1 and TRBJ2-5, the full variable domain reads KAGVTQTPRYLIKTRGQQVTLSCSPISGHRSVSWYQQTPGQGLQFLFEYFSETQRNKGNFPGRFSGRQFSNSRSEMNVSTLELGDSALYLCASRPRLAESQETQYFGPGTRLLVL.

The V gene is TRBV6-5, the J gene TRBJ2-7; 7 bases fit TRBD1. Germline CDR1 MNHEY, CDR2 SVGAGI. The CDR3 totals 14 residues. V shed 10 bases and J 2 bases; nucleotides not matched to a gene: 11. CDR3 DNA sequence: TGTGCCACCAACCGGGACAGTCTAACCTACGAGCAGTACTTC. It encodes CATNRDSLTYEQYF.

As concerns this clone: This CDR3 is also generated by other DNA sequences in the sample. The CDR3 nucleotides are TGTGCCAGCAGTTTATTGAGTTATGGCTACACCTTC. Translated, it gives CASSLLSYGYTF. The chain combines TRBV28 with TRBJ1-2; unclear D gene. CDR3 length: 12 amino acids. V dropped 1 base and J dropped 5 bases, with 5 bases sitting between them. Germline V gives CDR1 MDHEN, CDR2 SYDVKM.

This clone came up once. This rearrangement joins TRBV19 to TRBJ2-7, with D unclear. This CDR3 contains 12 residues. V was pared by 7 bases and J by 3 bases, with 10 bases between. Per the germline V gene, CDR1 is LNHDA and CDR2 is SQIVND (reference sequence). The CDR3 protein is CASTGTNYEQYF. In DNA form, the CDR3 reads TGTGCCAGTACTGGCACAAACTACGAGCAGTACTTC.

The CDR3 DNA sequence: TGTGCCAGCTCACCATACTTTGGGACCGAGGGCAATCAGCCCCAGCATTTT. It translates to CASSPYFGTEGNQPQHF. The gene calls are TRBV18 and TRBJ1-5; D possibly corresponds to TRBD1 (5 bases). Germline V lookup: CDR1 KGHSH, CDR2 LQKENI. There are 17 residues in the CDR3. Trimming removed 2 bases from V and 2 bases from J, with 16 bases in between.

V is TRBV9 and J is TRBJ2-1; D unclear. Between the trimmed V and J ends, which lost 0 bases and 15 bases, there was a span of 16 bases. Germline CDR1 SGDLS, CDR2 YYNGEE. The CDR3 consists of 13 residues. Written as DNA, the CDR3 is TGTGCCAGCAGCGTAGACGTTTCCAGTTATCCGTTCTTC. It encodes CASSVDVSSYPFF.

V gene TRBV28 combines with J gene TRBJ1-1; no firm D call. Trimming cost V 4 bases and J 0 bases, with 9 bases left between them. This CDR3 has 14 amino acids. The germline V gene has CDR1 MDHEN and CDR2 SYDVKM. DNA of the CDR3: TGTGCCAGCAGTTCACCCACCATGAACACTGAAGCTTTCTTT. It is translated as CASSSPTMNTEAFF.

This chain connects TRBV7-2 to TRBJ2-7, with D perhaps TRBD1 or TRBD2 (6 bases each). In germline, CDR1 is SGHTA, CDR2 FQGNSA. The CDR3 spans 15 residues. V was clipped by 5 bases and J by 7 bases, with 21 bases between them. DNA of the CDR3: TGTGCCAGCAGCCACCGTGGGGGGCAACCCACAGAGCAGTACTTC. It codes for CASSHRGGQPTEQYF.

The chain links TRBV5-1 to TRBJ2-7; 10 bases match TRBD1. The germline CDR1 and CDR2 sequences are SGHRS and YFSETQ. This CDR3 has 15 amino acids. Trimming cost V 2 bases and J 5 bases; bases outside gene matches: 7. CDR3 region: CASSLTWDRGNEQYF. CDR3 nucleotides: TGCGCCAGCAGCTTAACCTGGGACAGGGGCAACGAGCAGTACTTC.